Following are 3 T cell receptor beta chains from one sample sequenced in a study of OX40 agonist ivuxolimab in advanced cancers. Receptors were amplified or captured by the immunoSEQ multiplex PCR assay. The table comes from immuneACCESS by way of TCRdb, which keeps in-frame sequences with V and J called. Part of the clones is missing from these tables; in studies checked, under half for an unresolved V gene and the rest for unknown reasons. This sample holds 120,000 or so clones; roughly 93% were observed only once. The ten largest clones capture 0.15% to 0.19% of the sample. Sequencing used CD4+ or CD8+ T cells sorted from blood, obtained in a trial of the OX40 agonist ivuxolimab. Receptors originate from an adult with an advanced solid tumor such as melanoma, head and neck, liver or kidney cancer.

This chain uses TRBV28 with TRBJ2-3; 13 bases fit TRBD2. There are 19 residues in the CDR3. Germline V CDR1 and CDR2: MDHEN, SYDVKM. The V segment lost 2 bases and the J segment 2 bases; nucleotides outside the gene matches: 10. For the CDR3, the DNA is TGTGCCAGCAGTTTAGGGGGACTAGCGGGAACTAAGTTCACAGATACGCAGTATTTT. This sequence encodes CASSLGGLAGTKFTDTQYF.

The V gene is TRBV7-9, the J gene TRBJ2-2; TRBD1 agrees at 10 bases. CDR1 SEHNR and CDR2 FQNEAQ come from the germline V gene (reference sequence). The CDR3 length is 18 residues. The ends lost 7 bases at V and 6 bases at J; junction bases unmatched: 17. Written as DNA, the CDR3 is TGTGCCAGCAACCCTTGGGACAGGGGAGGTGTTCCTTCCGGGGAGCTGTTTTTT. Its translation: CASNPWDRGGVPSGELFF.

This chain joins TRBV28 and TRBJ1-5; 12 positions agree with TRBD1. Trimming removed 10 bases from V and 7 bases from J; junction bases left unmatched: 11. CDR3 size: 15 residues. The germline V gene encodes CDR1 MDHEN and CDR2 SYDVKM. CDR3 loop: CATHRDRGRGQPQHF. In nucleotides, the CDR3 is TGTGCCACCCACCGGGACAGGGGGCGCGGACAGCCCCAGCATTTT.